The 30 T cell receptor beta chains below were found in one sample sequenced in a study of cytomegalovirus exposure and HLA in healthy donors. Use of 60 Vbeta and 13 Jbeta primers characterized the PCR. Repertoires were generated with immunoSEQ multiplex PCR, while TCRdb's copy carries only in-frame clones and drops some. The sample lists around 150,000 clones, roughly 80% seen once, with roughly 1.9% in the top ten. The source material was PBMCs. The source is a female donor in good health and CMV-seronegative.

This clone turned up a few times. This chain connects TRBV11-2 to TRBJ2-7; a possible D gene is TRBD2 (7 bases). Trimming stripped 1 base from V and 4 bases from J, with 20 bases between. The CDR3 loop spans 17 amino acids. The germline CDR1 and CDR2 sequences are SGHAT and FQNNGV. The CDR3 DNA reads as TGTGCCAGCAGCTTAGTATTCGGCGGGGGACACCTTTACGAGCAGTACTTC. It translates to CASSLVFGGGHLYEQYF.

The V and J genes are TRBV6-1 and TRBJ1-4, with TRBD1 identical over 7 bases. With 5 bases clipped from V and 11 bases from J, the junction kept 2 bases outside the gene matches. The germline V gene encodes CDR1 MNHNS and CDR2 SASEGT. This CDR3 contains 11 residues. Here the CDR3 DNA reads TGTGCCAGCAGTCCCAGGGGGAAACTGTTTTTT. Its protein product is CASSPRGKLFF.

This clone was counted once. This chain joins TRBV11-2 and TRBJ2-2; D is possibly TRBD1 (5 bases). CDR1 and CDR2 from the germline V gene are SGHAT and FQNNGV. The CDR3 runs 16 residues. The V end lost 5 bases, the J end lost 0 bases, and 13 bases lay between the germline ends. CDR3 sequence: CASSLAAGTNTGELFF. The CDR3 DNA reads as TGTGCCAGCAGCCTCGCGGCAGGGACGAACACCGGGGAGCTGTTTTTT.

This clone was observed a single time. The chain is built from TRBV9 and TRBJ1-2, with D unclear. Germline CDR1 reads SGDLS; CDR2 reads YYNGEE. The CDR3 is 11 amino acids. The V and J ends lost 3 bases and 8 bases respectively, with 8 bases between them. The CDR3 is CASSGSGGYTF. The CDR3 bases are TGTGCCAGCAGCGGGTCAGGCGGCTACACCTTC. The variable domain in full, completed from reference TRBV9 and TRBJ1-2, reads DSGVTQTPKHLITATGQRVTLRCSPRSGDLSVYWYQQSLDQGLQFLIQYYNGEERAKGNILERFSAQQFPDLHSELNLSSLELGDSALYFCASSGSGGYTFGSGTRLTVV.

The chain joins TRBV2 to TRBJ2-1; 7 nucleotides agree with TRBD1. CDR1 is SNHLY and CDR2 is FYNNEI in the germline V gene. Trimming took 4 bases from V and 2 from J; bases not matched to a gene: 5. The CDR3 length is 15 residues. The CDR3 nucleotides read TGTGCCAGCAGTGTGGACAGGACCCCCTACAATGAGCAGTTCTTC. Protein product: CASSVDRTPYNEQFF.

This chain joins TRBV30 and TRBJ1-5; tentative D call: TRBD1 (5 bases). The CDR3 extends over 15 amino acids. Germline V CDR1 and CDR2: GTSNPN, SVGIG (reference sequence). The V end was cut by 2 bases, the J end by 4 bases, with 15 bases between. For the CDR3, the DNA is TGTGCCTGGAGTCAAACCGCGGGACGTAATCAGCCCCAGCATTTT. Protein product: CAWSQTAGRNQPQHF. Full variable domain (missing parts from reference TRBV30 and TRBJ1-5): SQTIHQWPATLVQPVGSPLSLECTVEGTSNPNLYWYRQAAGRGLQLLFYSVGIGQISSEVPQNLSASRPQDRQFILSSKKLLLSDSGFYLCAWSQTAGRNQPQHFGDGTRLSIL.

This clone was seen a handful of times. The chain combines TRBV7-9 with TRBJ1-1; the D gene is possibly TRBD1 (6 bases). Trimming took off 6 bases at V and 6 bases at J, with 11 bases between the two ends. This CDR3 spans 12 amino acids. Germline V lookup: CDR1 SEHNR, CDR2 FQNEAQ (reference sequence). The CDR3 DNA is TGTGCCAGCAGTAACAGGGTCGCTGAAGCTTTCTTT. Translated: CASSNRVAEAFF.

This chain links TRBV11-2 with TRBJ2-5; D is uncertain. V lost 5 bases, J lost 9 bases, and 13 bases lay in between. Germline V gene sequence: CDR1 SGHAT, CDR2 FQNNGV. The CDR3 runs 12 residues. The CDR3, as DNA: TGTGCCAGCAGCCTCGATCCCTCGGCCCAGTACTTC. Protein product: CASSLDPSAQYF.

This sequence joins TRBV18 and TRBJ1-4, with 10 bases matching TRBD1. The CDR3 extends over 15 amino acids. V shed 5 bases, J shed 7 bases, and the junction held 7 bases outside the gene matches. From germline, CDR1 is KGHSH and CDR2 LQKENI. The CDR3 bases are TGTGCCAGCTCAGACGGGACAGGGGCTTCTGAAAAACTGTTTTTT. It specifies CASSDGTGASEKLFF.

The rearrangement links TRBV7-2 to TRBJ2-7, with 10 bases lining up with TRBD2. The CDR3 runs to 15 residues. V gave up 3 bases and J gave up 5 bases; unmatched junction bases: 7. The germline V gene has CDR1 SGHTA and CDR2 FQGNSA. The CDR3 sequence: CASSFLAGVFHEQYF. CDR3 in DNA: TGTGCCAGCAGCTTTCTAGCGGGGGTGTTTCACGAGCAGTACTTC.

The CDR3 protein is CASSFGTGELFF. DNA for the CDR3: TGTGCCAGCAGCTTCGGGACCGGGGAGCTGTTTTTT. This chain uses TRBV9 with TRBJ2-2; D unclear. Trimming took 4 bases from V and 5 from J, leaving 6 bases between them. From germline, CDR1 is SGDLS and CDR2 YYNGEE. The CDR3 extends over 12 amino acids.

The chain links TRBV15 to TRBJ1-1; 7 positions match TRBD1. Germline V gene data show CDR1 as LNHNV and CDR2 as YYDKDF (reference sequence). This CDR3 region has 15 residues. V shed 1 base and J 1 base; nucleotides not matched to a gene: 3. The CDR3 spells CATSRGQGRNTEAFF. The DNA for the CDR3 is TGTGCCACCAGCAGAGGACAGGGAAGGAACACTGAAGCTTTCTTT. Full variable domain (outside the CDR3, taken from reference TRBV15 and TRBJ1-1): DAMVIQNPRYQVTQFGKPVTLSCSQTLNHNVMYWYQQKSSQAPKLLFHYYDKDFNNEADTPDNFQSRRPNTSFCFLDIRSPGLGDTAMYLCATSRGQGRNTEAFFGQGTRLTVV.

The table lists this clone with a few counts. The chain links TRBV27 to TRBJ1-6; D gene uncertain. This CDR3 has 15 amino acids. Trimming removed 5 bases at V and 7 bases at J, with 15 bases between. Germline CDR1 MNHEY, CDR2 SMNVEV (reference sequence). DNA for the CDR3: TGTGCCAGCAGTCCCGGTCCAGAGGTCAATTCACCCCTCCACTTT. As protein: CASSPGPEVNSPLHF.

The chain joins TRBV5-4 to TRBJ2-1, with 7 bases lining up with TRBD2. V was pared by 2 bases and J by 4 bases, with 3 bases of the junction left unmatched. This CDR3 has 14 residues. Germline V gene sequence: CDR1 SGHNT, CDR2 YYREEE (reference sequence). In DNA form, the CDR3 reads TGTGCCAGCAGCTTTCCAGCGGGGTACAATGAGCAGTTCTTC. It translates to CASSFPAGYNEQFF.

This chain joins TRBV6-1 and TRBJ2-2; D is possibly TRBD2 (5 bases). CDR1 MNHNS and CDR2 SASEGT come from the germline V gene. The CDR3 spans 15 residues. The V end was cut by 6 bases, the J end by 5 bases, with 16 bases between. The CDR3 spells CASSLVVGETGELFF. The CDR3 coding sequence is TGTGCCAGCAGCTTGGTTGTGGGAGAGACCGGGGAGCTGTTTTTT.

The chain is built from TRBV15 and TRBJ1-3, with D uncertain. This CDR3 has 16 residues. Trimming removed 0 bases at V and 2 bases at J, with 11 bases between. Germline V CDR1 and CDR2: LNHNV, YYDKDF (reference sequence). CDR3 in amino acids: CATSRDFEVPGNTIYF. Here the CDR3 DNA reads TGTGCCACCAGCAGAGATTTTGAGGTCCCTGGAAACACCATATATTTT.

The DNA for the CDR3 is TGTGCCAGCAGCTTACTTTCGGGACAGGGAGTCACTGAAGCTTTCTTT. Its translation: CASSLLSGQGVTEAFF. The chain is built from TRBV7-6 and TRBJ1-1, with 9 nucleotides matching TRBD1. This CDR3 is 16 amino acids long. Per the germline V gene, CDR1 is SGHVS and CDR2 is FNYEAQ. The V gene end was trimmed by 2 bases and the J gene end by 4 bases; junction bases not matched to a gene: 8.

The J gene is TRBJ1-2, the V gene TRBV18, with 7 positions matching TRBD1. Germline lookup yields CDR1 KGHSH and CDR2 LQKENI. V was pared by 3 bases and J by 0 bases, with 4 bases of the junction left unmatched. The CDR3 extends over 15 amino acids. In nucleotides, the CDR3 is TGTGCCAGCTCACCGCAGGGGGTCTCTAACTATGGCTACACCTTC. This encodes CASSPQGVSNYGYTF.

In DNA, the CDR3 is TGTGCCAGCAGTTACAGTCGCCGGGGGGGCAGGCACGAGCAGTACTTC. The encoded protein is CASSYSRRGGRHEQYF. The gene calls are TRBV6-5 and TRBJ2-7, with 8 bases fitting TRBD2. V dropped 2 bases and J dropped 5; count of bases not matched to a gene: 11. The CDR3 runs to 16 residues. Germline CDR1 reads MNHEY; CDR2 reads SVGAGI.

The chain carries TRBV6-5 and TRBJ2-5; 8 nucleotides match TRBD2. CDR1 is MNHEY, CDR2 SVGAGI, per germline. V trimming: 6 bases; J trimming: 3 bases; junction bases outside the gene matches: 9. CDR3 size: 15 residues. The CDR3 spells CASSPRGGQEETQYF. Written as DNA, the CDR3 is TGTGCCAGCAGCCCCCGGGGGGGGCAGGAAGAGACCCAGTACTTC.

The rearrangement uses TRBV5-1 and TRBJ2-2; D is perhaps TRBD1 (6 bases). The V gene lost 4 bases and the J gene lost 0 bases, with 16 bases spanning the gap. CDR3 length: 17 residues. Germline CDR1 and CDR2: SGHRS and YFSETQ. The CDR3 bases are TGCGCCAGCAGCCCGTGGGACAAAAAGCCGAACACCGGGGAGCTGTTTTTT. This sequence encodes CASSPWDKKPNTGELFF.

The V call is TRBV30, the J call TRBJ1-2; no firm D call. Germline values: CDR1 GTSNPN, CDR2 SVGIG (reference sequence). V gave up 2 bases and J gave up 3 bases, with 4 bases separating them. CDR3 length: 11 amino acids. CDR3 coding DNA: TGTGCCTGGAGTTCGGACTATGGCTACACCTTC. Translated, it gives CAWSSDYGYTF.

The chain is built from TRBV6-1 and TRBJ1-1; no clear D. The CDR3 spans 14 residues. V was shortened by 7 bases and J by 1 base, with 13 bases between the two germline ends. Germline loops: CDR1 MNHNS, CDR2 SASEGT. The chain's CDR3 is CASTPDLANTEAFF. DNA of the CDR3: TGTGCCAGCACCCCTGACTTGGCGAACACTGAAGCTTTCTTT.

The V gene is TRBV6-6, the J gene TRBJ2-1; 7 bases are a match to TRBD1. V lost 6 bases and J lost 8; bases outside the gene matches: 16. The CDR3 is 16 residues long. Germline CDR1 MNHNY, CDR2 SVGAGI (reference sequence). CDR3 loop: CASSARQGGASDEQFF. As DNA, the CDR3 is TGTGCCAGCAGCGCAAGACAGGGTGGGGCAAGTGATGAGCAGTTCTTC.

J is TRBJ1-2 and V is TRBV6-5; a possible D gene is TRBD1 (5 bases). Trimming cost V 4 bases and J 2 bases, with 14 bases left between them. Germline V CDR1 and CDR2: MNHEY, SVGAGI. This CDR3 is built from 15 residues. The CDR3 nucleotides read TGTGCCAGCAGTTCCTACTCAGGGTTGAACTATGGCTACACCTTC. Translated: CASSSYSGLNYGYTF.

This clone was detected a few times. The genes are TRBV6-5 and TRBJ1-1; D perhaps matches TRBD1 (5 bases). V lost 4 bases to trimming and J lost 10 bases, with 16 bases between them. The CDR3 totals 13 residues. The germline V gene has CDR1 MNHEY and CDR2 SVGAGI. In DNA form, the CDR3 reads TGTGCCAGCAGTTCTTACGGGGGTGAGAGAGCTTTCTTT. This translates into CASSSYGGERAFF.

CDR3 protein: CSVITGRGNSETQYF. The CDR3 DNA reads TGCAGCGTTATCACGGGCCGCGGGAACTCGGAGACCCAGTACTTC. This chain uses TRBV29-1 with TRBJ2-5, with D maybe TRBD2 (6 bases). CDR1 is SQVTM, CDR2 ANQGSEA, per germline. The CDR3 length is 15 residues. The ends were cut back, 5 bases at V and 5 bases at J, with 21 bases in the middle.

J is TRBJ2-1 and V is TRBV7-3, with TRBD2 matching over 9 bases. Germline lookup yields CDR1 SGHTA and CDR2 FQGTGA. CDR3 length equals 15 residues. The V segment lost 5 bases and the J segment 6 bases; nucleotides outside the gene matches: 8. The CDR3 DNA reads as TGTGCCAGCAGCCCCGCGGGAGGGCCCAGCAATGAGCAGTTCTTC. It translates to CASSPAGGPSNEQFF.

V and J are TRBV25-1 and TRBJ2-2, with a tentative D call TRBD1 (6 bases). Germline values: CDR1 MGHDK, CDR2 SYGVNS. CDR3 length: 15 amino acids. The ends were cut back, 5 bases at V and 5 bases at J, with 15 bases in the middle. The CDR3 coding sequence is TGTGCCAGCAGTTCCAGGGGCGCGTGGACCGGGGAGCTGTTTTTT. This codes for CASSSRGAWTGELFF. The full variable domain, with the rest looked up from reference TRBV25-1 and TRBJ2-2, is EADIYQTPRYLVIGTGKKITLECSQTMGHDKMYWYQQDPGMELHLIHYSYGVNSTEKGDLSSESTVSRIRTEHFPLTLESARPSHTSQYLCASSSRGAWTGELFFGEGSRLTVL.

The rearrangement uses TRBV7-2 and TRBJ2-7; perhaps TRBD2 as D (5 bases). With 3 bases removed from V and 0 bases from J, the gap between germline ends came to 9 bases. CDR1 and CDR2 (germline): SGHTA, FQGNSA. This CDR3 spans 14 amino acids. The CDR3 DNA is TGTGCCAGCAGCTTGCCCCGGGACTCCTACGAGCAGTACTTC. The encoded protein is CASSLPRDSYEQYF.